This is a list of T cell receptor beta chains from one sample in a study of Ad26.COV2.S vaccination and SARS-CoV-2 variants. Generated by immunoSEQ multiplex PCR, the TCRdb table keeps only in-frame clones and is missing some. The data hold around 370,000 clones, with roughly 81% observed a single time. This sample comprised peripheral blood, obtained in a trial of Ad26.COV2.S vaccine versus placebo. The receptors were sampled from a person aged 18-65 years who received the Ad26.COV2.S COVID-19 vaccine or a placebo. CDR3s include the opening cysteine and the closing phenylalanine or tryptophan. The D gene is left open where the match is weak. Rows give clone size only sometimes, using once, few, many, or a class for an expanded clone.

j_call	clone_size	d_call	v_call	cdr3_aa	cdr3_nt
TRBJ2-7	-	TRBD1	TRBV18	CASSSRQGSSYEQYF	TGTGCCAGCTCATCCCGACAGGGATCTTCCTACGAGCAGTACTTC
TRBJ2-3	-	TRBD1	TRBV29-1	CSVAGTGGTSTDTQYF	TGCAGCGTTGCGGGGACAGGGGGCACTAGCACAGATACGCAGTATTTT
TRBJ2-7	few	-	TRBV27	CASSFQYPSRRNTYEQYF	TGTGCCAGCAGTTTCCAATACCCCTCCCGACGGAATACCTACGAGCAGTACTTC
TRBJ2-2	-	TRBD1	TRBV28	CAGARGSRAGELFF	TGTGCCGGAGCCAGGGGGAGTCGGGCCGGGGAGCTGTTTTTT
TRBJ2-5	-	-	TRBV5-1	CASSPFRYIDTVYQETQYF	TGCGCCAGCAGCCCTTTCCGATACATCGACACCGTTTACCAAGAGACCCAGTACTTC
TRBJ1-2	-	-	TRBV28	CASSLEESRYTF	TGTGCCAGCAGTTTAGAGGAGTCGCGCTACACCTTC
TRBJ1-2	few	-	TRBV15	CATSRDLVGQKGSGYTF	TGTGCCACCAGCAGAGATTTAGTAGGGCAAAAGGGATCCGGCTACACCTTC
TRBJ2-7	-	-	TRBV6-2/TRBV6-3	CASSYGTDSSYEQYF	TGTGCCAGCAGTTACGGGACCGACAGCTCCTACGAGCAGTACTTC
TRBJ2-3	-	-	TRBV10-3	CAISEVPDTQYF	TGTGCCATCAGTGAGGTTCCAGATACGCAGTATTTT
TRBJ1-1	-	TRBD1	TRBV19	CASSRQGTEAFF	TGTGCCAGTAGTCGACAGGGGACTGAAGCTTTCTTT